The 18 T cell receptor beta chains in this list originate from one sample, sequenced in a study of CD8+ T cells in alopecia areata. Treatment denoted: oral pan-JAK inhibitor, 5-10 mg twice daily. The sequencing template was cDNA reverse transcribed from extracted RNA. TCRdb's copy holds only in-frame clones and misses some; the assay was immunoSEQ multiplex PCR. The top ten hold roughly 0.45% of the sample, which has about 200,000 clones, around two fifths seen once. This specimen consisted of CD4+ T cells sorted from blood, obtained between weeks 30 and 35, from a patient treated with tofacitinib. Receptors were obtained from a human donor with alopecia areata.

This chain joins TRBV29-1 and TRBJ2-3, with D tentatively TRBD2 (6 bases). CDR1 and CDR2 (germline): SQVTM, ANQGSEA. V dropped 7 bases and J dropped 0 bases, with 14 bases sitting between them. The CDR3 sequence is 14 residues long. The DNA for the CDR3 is TGCAGCGGTGTATACGGGAGTAGCACAGATACGCAGTATTTT. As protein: CSGVYGSSTDTQYF.

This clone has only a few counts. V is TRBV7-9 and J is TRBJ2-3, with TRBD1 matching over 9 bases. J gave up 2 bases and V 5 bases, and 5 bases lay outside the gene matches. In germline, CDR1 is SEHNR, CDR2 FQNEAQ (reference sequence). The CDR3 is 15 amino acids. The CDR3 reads CASSPGQGHTDTQYF. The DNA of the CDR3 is TGTGCCAGCAGCCCGGGACAGGGACACACAGATACGCAGTATTTT.

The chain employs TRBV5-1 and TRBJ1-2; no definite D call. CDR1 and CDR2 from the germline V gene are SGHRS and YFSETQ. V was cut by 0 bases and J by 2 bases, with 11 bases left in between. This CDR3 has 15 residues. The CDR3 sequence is CASSLAQNKNYGYTF. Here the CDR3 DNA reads TGCGCCAGCAGCTTGGCGCAGAACAAAAACTATGGCTACACCTTC.

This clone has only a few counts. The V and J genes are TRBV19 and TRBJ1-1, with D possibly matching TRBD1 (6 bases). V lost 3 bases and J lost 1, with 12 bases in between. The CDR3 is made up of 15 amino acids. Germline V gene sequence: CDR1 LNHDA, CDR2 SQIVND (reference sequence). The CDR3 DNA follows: TGTGCCAGTAGTATCACGGGGGCCGCGAACACTGAAGCTTTCTTT. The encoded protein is CASSITGAANTEAFF.

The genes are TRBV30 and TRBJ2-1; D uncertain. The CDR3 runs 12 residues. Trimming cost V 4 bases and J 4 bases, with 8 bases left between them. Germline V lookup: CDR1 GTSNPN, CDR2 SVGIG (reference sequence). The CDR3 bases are TGTGCCTGGACAGGTGGATACAATGAGCAGTTCTTC. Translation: CAWTGGYNEQFF. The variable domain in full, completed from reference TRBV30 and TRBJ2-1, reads SQTIHQWPATLVQPVGSPLSLECTVEGTSNPNLYWYRQAAGRGLQLLFYSVGIGQISSEVPQNLSASRPQDRQFILSSKKLLLSDSGFYLCAWTGGYNEQFFGPGTRLTVL.

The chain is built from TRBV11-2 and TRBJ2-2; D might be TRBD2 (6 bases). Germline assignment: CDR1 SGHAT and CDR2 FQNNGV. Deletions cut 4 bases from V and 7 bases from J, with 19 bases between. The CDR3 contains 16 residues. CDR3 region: CASSSSGLRGGGELFF. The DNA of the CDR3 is TGTGCCAGCAGCTCCTCGGGACTTCGTGGGGGCGGGGAGCTGTTTTTT. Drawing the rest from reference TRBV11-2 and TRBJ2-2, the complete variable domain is EAGVAQSPRYKIIEKRQSVAFWCNPISGHATLYWYQQILGQGPKLLIQFQNNGVVDDSQLPKDRFSAERLKGVDSTLKIQPAKLEDSAVYLCASSSSGLRGGGELFFGEGSRLTVL.

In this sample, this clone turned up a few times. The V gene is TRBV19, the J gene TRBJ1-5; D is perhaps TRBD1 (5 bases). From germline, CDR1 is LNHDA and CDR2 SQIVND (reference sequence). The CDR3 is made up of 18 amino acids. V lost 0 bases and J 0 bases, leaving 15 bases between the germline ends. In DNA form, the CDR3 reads TGTGCCAGTAGTATAGATGGGGGACTCCTCGATAGCAATCAGCCCCAGCATTTT. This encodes CASSIDGGLLDSNQPQHF.

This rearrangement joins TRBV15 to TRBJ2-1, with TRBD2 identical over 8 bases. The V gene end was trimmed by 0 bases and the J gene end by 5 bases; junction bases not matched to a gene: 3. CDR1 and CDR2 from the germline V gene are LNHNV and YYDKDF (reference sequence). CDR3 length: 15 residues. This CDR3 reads CATSRDGSGNNEQFF. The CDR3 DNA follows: TGTGCCACCAGCAGAGATGGTAGCGGGAACAATGAGCAGTTCTTC.

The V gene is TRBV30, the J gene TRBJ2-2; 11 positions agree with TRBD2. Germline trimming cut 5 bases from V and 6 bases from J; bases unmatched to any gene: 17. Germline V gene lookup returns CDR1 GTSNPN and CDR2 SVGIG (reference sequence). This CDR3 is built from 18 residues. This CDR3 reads CAWLSAHSGRVRAGELFF. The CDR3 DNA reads TGTGCCTGGCTCTCCGCACATAGCGGGAGGGTGCGCGCCGGGGAGCTGTTTTTT.

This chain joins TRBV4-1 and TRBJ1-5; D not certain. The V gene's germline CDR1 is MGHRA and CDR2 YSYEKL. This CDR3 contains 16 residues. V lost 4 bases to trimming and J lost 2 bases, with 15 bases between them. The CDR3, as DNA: TGCGCCAGCAGCCCAGGCCCGACCGGGGGCAATCAGCCCCAGCATTTT. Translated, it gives CASSPGPTGGNQPQHF.

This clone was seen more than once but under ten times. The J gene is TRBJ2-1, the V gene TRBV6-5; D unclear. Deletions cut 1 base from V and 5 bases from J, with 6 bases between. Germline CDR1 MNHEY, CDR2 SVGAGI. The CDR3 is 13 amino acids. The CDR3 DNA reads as TGTGCCAGCAGTTACTACCGGAACAATGAGCAGTTCTTC. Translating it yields CASSYYRNNEQFF.

The CDR3 nucleotides read TGCGCCAGCAGCTCCCCTCCGGGACTAGCGGTCGTTGGTAATGAGCAGTTCTTC. Translating gives CASSSPPGLAVVGNEQFF. The chain is built from TRBV5-1 and TRBJ2-1, with 11 nucleotides matching TRBD2. V shed 3 bases and J 7 bases; nucleotides not matched to a gene: 15. CDR1 is SGHRS and CDR2 is YFSETQ in the germline V gene. The CDR3 loop spans 18 amino acids.

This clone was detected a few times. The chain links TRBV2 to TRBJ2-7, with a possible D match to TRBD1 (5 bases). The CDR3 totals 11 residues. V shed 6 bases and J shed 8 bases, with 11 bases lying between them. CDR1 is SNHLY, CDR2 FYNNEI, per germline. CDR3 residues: CASSQGFKQYF. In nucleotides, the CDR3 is TGTGCCAGCAGCCAGGGCTTCAAGCAGTACTTC.

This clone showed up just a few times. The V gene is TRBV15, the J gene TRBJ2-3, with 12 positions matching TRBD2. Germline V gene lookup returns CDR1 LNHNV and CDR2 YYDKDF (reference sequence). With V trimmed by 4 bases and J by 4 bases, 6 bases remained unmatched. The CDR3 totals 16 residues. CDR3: CATSKRLAGAADTQYF. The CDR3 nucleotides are TGTGCCACCAGCAAACGACTAGCGGGAGCTGCAGATACGCAGTATTTT.

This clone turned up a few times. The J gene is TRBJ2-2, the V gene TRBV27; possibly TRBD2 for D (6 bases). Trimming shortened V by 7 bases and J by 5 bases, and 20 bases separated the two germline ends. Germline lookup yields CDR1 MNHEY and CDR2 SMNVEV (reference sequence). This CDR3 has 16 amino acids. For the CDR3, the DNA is TGTGCCAGCACCCCCTATACGATCGCGGGAACCGGGGAGCTGTTTTTT. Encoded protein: CASTPYTIAGTGELFF.

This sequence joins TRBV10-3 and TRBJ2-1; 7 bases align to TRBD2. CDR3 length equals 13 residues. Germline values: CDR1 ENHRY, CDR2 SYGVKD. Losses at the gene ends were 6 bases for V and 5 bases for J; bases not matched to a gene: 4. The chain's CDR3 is CAISWTSDNEQFF. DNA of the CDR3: TGTGCCATCAGCTGGACTAGTGACAATGAGCAGTTCTTC.

CDR3 protein: CASSFSSGGPTEAFF. The CDR3, as DNA: TGTGCCAGCAGCTTTTCCTCAGGGGGCCCCACTGAAGCTTTCTTT. The chain combines TRBV11-1 with TRBJ1-1; 8 bases map to TRBD1. This CDR3 spans 15 amino acids. V lost 3 bases to trimming and J lost 4 bases; unmatched junction nucleotides: 7. Germline V gene data show CDR1 as SGHAT and CDR2 as FQDESV (reference sequence).

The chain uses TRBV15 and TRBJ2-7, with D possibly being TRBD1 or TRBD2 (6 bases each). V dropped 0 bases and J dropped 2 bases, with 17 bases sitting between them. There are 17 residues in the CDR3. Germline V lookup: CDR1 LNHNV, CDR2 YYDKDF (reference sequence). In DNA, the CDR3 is TGTGCCACCAGCAGAGAATTAGGAACAGGGAGGACCTACGAGCAGTACTTC. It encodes CATSRELGTGRTYEQYF.